Listed here are 8 T cell receptor beta chains from one sample, sequenced in a study of tumor-infiltrating lymphocytes in primary liver carcinoma. Between about 18 and 33 mg of unsorted bulk tissue served as the source from which RNA and DNA were co-extracted. Synthesis of TCR beta cDNA was carried out from 450 to 650 ng total RNA with a constant-region primer. It was through three nested multiplex PCR rounds of slightly modified ARM-PCR that TCR beta libraries arose. The first two PCR rounds used TRBV1-TRBV30 primers with a Cbeta primer, 9 to 11 cycles each. TCRdb itself ran the multiplex PCR reads through MiXCR, one entry per CDR3 protein. Here the sample spans about 78,000 distinct CDR3 sequences, 70% to 75% being singletons. Sequenced: liver tumor tissue from sampling region 4. This sample's subset: tumor region T4, right-lateral pole. The receptors stem from a woman aged 55-69 years with primary liver carcinoma and hepatitis B virus infection.

As concerns this clonotype: The conserved phenylalanine or tryptophan is not found at the CDR3 terminus, so this likely reflects a read error. The DNA is omitted, as the CDR3 cannot be located on it reliably, and the CDR3 follows TCRdb's listing. V is TRBV7-8 and J is TRBJ2-5; TRBD1 is taken as the D call from the table, unchecked against the DNA. Germline loops: CDR1 SGHVS, CDR2 FQNEAQ. The CDR3 is 17 residues long, counting both termini. CDR3 sequence reads: CASSLITGQGAGETQYS.

Remarks on this clonotype: One end of the junction is discordant with germline, which a read error may explain. The chain has TRBV12-3 or TRBV12-4 and TRBJ1-2, with no clear D. The CDR3 runs 15 residues. The CDR3 loop reads CASSLRQITYYGYSF. The CDR3 DNA reads TGTGCCAGCAGTTTGCGGCAGATAACGTACTATGGCTACAGCTTC.

For this clonotype: An end of the junction does not agree with germline; a read error may underlie this. The chain uses TRBV6-1 and TRBJ1-5; possibly TRBD1 for D (6 bases). Looked up from germline, CDR1 is MNHNS and CDR2 is SASEGT. The CDR3 runs 14 residues. The CDR3 here is CASSKTGGNQSQHF. For the CDR3, the DNA is TGTGCCAGCAGCAAGACAGGCGGCAATCAGTCCCAGCATTTT.

Of note for this clonotype: An end of the junction does not agree with germline; a read error may underlie this. The chain combines TRBV11-2 with TRBJ2-5; a possible D gene is TRBD1 (5 bases). The CDR3 has 15 amino acids. The germline CDR1 and CDR2 sequences are SGHAT and FQNNGV. CDR3 loop: CASSLGLGSHETKHF. The CDR3, as DNA: TGTGCCAGCAGCTTGGGGCTGGGATCGCATGAGACCAAGCACTTC.

For this clonotype: At one boundary the junction diverges from the germline segment, which might be a read error. The chain uses TRBV4-2 and TRBJ2-2, with TRBD2 identical over 13 bases. There are 16 residues in the CDR3. CDR1 and CDR2 from the germline V gene are LGHNA and YNFKEQ. The CDR3 DNA reads as TGCGCCAGCAGCCAAGAACTAGCGGGAGGGAGCGGGGAGCTGTTTTTT. Its translation is CASSQELAGGSGELFF.

Many counts were recorded for this clonotype. This chain links TRBV5-1 with TRBJ2-6; no definite D call. This CDR3 is 15 amino acids long. Germline V gene lookup returns CDR1 SGHRS and CDR2 YFSETQ. The V gene lost 4 bases and the J gene lost 1 base, with 9 bases spanning the gap. DNA for the CDR3: TGCGCCAGCAGCACTACAGAGTCTGGGGCCAACGTCCTGACTTTC. Translating gives CASSTTESGANVLTF.

Worth noting for this clonotype: Its ends do not fully match the called genes, so a read error is possible. The V gene is TRBV11-2, the J gene TRBJ2-7, with a possible D match to TRBD2 (5 bases). Germline V gene lookup returns CDR1 SGHAT and CDR2 FQNNGV. CDR3 size: 16 residues. CDR3 sequence (DNA): TGTGCCGGCAGCTTAGGGCTCACAGTGGTGGATGGGGAGCACTACTTC. Protein sequence: CAGSLGLTVVDGEHYF.

This clonotype came up many times. V and J are TRBV5-6 and TRBJ2-1, with 8 nucleotides matching TRBD1. Losses at the gene ends were 4 bases for V and 2 bases for J; bases not matched to a gene: 5. The CDR3 spans 15 residues. CDR1 and CDR2 (germline): SGHDT, YYEEEE. The CDR3 protein is CASSRQGFPYNEQFF. CDR3 bases: TGTGCCAGCAGCCGACAGGGGTTTCCCTACAATGAGCAGTTCTTC.